This is a list of T cell receptor beta chains from one sample in a study of patients and donors after allogeneic stem cell transplantation. TCRdb reprocessed the RT-PCR reads with MiXCR, giving one entry per CDR3 protein. The sample contains about 960,000 distinct CDR3 sequences, about a sixth of which appear only once. The sequencing input was blood, either unsorted or a sorted T cell fraction (not recorded which). The source of these receptors is a human donor who was either an allogeneic HSCT recipient or a stem cell or donor lymphocyte infusion donor (not recorded which). It is not recorded whose cells these are; they may come from a transplant donor. CDR3s include the opening cysteine and the closing phenylalanine or tryptophan. A D gene is named only where the DNA matches it firmly. For some rows the clone size is stated as once, few or many, or as a class when expanded; others skip it.

D	size	J	V	CDR3	DNA
.	.	TRBJ1-1	TRBV6-1	CASSEGGVYTEAFF	TGTGCCAGCAGTGAAGGAGGGGTTTACACTGAAGCTTTCTTT
.	.	TRBJ2-1	TRBV15	CATSSQGGHEQFF	TGTGCCACCAGCAGCCAGGGAGGACATGAGCAGTTCTTC
.	many	TRBJ1-2	TRBV5-1	CASSLVAGSGDGYTF	TGCGCCAGCAGCTTGGTAGCAGGATCGGGGGATGGCTACACCTTC
.	few	TRBJ2-1	TRBV2	CASSPTPAGYNEQFF	TGTGCCAGCAGCCCCACACCTGCGGGGTACAATGAGCAGTTCTTC
.	few	TRBJ1-1	TRBV20-1	CSARGIGVNTEAFF	TGCAGTGCTAGAGGGATAGGGGTGAACACTGAAGCTTTCTTT
.	few	TRBJ2-7	TRBV30	CAWRPADGEQYF	TGTGCCTGGAGACCAGCGGACGGCGAGCAGTACTTC
.	many	TRBJ2-2	TRBV12-3/TRBV12-4	CASNVAGATGELFF	TGTGCCAGCAACGTCGCGGGGGCAACCGGGGAGCTGTTTTTT
.	few	TRBJ2-3	TRBV2	CASSDGVGTQYF	TGTGCCAGCAGTGATGGAGTGGGAACGCAGTATTTT
.	few	TRBJ2-3	TRBV5-1	CASSFGDFGDTQYF	TGCGCCAGCAGCTTTGGGGACTTTGGGGATACGCAGTATTTT
.	few	TRBJ2-1	TRBV2	CASSDGGWDLPHEQFF	TGTGCCAGCAGTGATGGGGGTTGGGACCTTCCCCATGAGCAGTTCTTC
TRBD2	.	TRBJ2-7	TRBV9	CASSSTTGLAGVEQYF	TGTGCCAGCAGCTCCACTACGGGACTAGCGGGAGTCGAGCAGTACTTC
TRBD1	few	TRBJ1-2	TRBV12-3/TRBV12-4	CASSPRQGHYGYTF	TGTGCCAGCAGTCCAAGACAGGGGCACTATGGCTACACCTTC
.	.	TRBJ2-3	TRBV12-3/TRBV12-4	CASSFRAASTDTQYF	TGTGCCAGCAGTTTTAGGGCAGCTAGCACAGATACGCAGTATTTT
TRBD1	.	TRBJ2-7	TRBV4-1	CASSQVQRTGEGRYF	TGCGCCAGCAGCCAAGTACAGAGGACAGGGGAGGGCCGGTACTTC